This section outlines one TCR beta chain sequence together with its context. Its antigen remains unidentified. These data belong to a study of persistence of HIV-infected CD4 T cells. This CDR3 comprises 14 residues. From germline, CDR1 is LNHDA and CDR2 SQIVND (reference sequence). Trimming at V came to 5 bases and at J to 6 bases, leaving 2 bases not matched to a gene. Findings of the study overall: Degenerate expanded CDR3beta sequences were enriched among CMV- and Gag-responding cells.

Sequencing used immunoSEQ version 4 in survey mode. The data were produced by immunoSEQ multiplex PCR, yet TCRdb's version contains in-frame clones alone and is incomplete. The repertoire has roughly 41,000 clones, around 80% of them found once; the top ten carry 1.5% to 2%. Cells were stimulated with CMV-infected fibroblast lysates at 10 ug/mL. Memory cells lacking CD40L and CD69 with high CD45RO were sorted. A roughly 20-hour stimulation of CD8-depleted PBMCs used anti-CD28/CD49d costimulation, CD40-blocking antibody and enfuvirtide. Specimen: CD4+ T cells sorted from PBMCs after roughly 18-hour stimulation, collected from a patient who received antiretroviral therapy. The chain carries TRBV19 and TRBJ1-4; 11 nucleotides match TRBD1. This TCR derives from an adult man with HIV who was CMV-seropositive. In DNA, the CDR3 is TGTGCCAGTAGTGAGGACAGGGGGCATGAAAAACTGTTTTTT. It translates to CASSEDRGHEKLFF.